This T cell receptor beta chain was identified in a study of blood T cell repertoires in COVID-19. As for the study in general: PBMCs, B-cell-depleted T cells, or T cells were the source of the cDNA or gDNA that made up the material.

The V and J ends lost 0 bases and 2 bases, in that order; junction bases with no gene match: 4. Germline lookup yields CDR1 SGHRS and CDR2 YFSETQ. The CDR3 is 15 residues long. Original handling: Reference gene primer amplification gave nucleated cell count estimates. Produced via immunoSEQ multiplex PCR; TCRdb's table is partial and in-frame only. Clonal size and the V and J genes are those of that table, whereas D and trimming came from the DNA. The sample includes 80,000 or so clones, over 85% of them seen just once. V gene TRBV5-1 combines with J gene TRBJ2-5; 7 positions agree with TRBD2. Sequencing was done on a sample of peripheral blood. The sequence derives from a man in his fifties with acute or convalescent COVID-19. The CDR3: CASSLAASGQETQYF. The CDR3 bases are TGCGCCAGCAGCTTGGCGGCTAGCGGTCAAGAGACCCAGTACTTC.